Listed below are T cell receptor beta chains from one sample, sequenced in a study of metastatic and nonmetastatic thyroid tumors. With MiXCR, TCRdb reprocessed the PCR reads. The profile shows around 16,000 clones, 27% of them singletons. The material sequenced was adjacent normal tissue. The source of these receptors is a female donor with papillary thyroid cancer or a benign thyroid nodule (not recorded which). Some clones in this sample may be carry-over from other donors' samples. Each CDR3 is given with its conserved first and last residue.

v_call cdr3_aa
TRBV6-1 CASSASIDREQFF
TRBV6-1 CASSRDRGEAFF
TRBV11-2 CASSLVAGRTEAFF
TRBV4-2 CASSQGRDAYGYTF
TRBV6-4 CASSYLGAGDVQAFF
TRBV7-7 CASSLGLADTQYF
TRBV11-1 CASSLFNSGGLLDTQYF
TRBV28 CASSLEGRGYLGYTEAFF
TRBV6-1 CASSVTGTGGSSPLHF
TRBV7-3 CASSFTRAQPQHF
TRBV6-1 CASSSPSRDEQFF
TRBV6-6 CASSYYGAFYEQYF
TRBV7-2 CASSLGQLTEAFF
TRBV5-1 CASRSGTANSYEQYF
TRBV12-3/TRBV12-4 CASSRPQTGGYTF
TRBV20-1 CSARPGQKYEQYF
TRBV7-2 CASSLARAGNQPQHF
TRBV6-1 CASSPLTESPLHF
TRBV5-1 CASRLDSPYEQYF
TRBV5-1 CASSPRGRTNTEAFF
TRBV30 CAWSYRDRTYEQYF
TRBV11-2 CASSSPGAQETQYF
TRBV2 CASSPTSGGADTQYF
TRBV6-1 CASRQTGTGGGNTIYF
TRBV10-1 CASSQGTYNEQFF
TRBV28 CASSPPTSHTDTQYF
TRBV19 CASSIDGSGGHTGELFF
TRBV6-1 CASRIHRAAPLHF
TRBV11-3 CASSLSKRGISYEQYF
TRBV6-2/TRBV6-3 CASSFQIPGLASYNEQFF
TRBV11-3 CASSLDRMNTEAFF
TRBV5-1 CASSLGGPRTGNTIYF
TRBV12-3/TRBV12-4 CASNRNTGELFF
TRBV28 CASRVGGVETQYF
TRBV6-1 CASSLLDRNNEQFF
TRBV30 CAWSTIQGDEQYF
TRBV11-1 CASSLGQGSFADTQYF
TRBV20-1 CSARDFLQNTYEQYF
TRBV6-1 CASSEDSAGANVLTF
TRBV6-1 CASGLGQTYNEQFF
TRBV3-1 CAGSGGGYEQYF
TRBV28 CASSTPQGGMNTEALF
TRBV5-1 CASSLTTYEPGELFF